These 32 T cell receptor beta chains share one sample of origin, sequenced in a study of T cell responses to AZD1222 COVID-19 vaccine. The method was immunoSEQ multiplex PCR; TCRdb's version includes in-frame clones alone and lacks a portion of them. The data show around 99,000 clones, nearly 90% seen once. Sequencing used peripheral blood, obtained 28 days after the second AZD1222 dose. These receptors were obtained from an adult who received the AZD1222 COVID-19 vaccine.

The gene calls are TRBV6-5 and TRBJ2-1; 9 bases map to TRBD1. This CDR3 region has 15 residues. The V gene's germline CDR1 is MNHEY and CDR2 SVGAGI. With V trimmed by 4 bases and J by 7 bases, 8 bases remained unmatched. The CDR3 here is CASSWGTGKINEQFF. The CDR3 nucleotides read TGTGCCAGCAGTTGGGGGACAGGGAAAATTAATGAGCAGTTCTTC.

The CDR3 bases are TGTGCCAGCAGCCAGACTAGCGGGGTAAACAATGAGCAGTTCTTC. Its protein product is CASSQTSGVNNEQFF. The gene calls are TRBV3-1 (or the pseudogene TRBV3-2) and TRBJ2-1; 11 bases agree with TRBD2. The CDR3 sequence is 15 residues long. The ends lost 3 bases at V and 5 bases at J; junction bases unmatched: 3. Per the germline V gene, CDR1 is LGHDT and CDR2 is YNNKEL (reference sequence).

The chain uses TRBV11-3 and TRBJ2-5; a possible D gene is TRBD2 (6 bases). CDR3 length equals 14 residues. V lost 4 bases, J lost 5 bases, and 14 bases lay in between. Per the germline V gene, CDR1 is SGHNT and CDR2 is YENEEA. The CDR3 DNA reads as TGTGCCAGCAGCTCCCGGGGGAGCGGGGAGACCCAGTACTTC. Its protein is CASSSRGSGETQYF.

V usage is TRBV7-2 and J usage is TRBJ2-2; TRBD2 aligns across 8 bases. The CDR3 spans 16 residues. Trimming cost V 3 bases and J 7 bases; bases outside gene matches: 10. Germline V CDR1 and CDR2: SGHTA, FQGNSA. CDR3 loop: CASSLQRGSRGGELFF. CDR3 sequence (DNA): TGTGCCAGCAGCTTGCAGCGGGGGTCGCGGGGCGGGGAGCTGTTTTTT.

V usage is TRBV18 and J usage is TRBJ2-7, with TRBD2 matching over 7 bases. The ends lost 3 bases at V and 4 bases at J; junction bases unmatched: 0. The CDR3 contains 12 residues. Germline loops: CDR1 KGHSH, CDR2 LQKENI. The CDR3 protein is CASSPGRYEQYF. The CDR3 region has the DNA TGTGCCAGCTCACCCGGGAGGTACGAGCAGTACTTC.

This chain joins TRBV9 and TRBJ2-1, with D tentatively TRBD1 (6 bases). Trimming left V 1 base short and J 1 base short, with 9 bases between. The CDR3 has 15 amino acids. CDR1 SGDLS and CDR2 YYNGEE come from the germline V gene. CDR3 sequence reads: CASSVLGASYNEQFF. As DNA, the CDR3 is TGTGCCAGCAGCGTACTGGGGGCGTCCTACAATGAGCAGTTCTTC. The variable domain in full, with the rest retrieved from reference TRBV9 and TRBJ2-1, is DSGVTQTPKHLITATGQRVTLRCSPRSGDLSVYWYQQSLDQGLQFLIQYYNGEERAKGNILERFSAQQFPDLHSELNLSSLELGDSALYFCASSVLGASYNEQFFGPGTRLTVL.

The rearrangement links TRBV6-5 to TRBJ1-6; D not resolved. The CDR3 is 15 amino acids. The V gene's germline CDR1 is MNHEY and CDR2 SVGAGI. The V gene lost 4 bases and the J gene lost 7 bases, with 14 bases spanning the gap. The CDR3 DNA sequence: TGTGCCAGCAGTTCCGAGCAATCTTACAATTCACCCCTCCACTTT. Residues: CASSSEQSYNSPLHF.

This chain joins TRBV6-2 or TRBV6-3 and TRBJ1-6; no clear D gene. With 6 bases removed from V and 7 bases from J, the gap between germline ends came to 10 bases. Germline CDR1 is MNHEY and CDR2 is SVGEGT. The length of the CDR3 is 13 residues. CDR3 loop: CASRPRRNSPLHF. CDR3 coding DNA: TGTGCCAGCAGGCCTCGGAGAAATTCACCCCTCCACTTT.

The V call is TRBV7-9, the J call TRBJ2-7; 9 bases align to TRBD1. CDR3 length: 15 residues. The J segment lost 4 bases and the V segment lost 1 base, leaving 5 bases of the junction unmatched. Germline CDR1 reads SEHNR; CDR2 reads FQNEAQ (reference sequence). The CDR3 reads CASSLGTGARYEQYF. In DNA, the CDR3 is TGTGCCAGCAGCTTAGGGACAGGGGCTAGGTACGAGCAGTACTTC.

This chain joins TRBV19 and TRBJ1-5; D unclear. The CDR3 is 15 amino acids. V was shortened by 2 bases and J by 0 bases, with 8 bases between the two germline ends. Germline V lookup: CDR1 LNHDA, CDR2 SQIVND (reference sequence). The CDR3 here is CASSITVYSNQPQHF. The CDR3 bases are TGTGCCAGTAGTATAACAGTTTATAGCAATCAGCCCCAGCATTTT.

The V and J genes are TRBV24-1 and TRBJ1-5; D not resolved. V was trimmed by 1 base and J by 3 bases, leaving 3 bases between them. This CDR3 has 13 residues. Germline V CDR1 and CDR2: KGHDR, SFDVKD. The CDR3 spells CATSDFTNQPQHF. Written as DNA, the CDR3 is TGTGCCACCAGTGATTTCACCAATCAGCCCCAGCATTTT.

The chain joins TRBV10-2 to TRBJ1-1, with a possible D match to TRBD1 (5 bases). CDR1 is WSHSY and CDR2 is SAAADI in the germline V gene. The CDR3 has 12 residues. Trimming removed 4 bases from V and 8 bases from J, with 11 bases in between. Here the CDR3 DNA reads TGCGCCAGCAGTGTATTGGGGCAGGAAGCTTTCTTT. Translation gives CASSVLGQEAFF.

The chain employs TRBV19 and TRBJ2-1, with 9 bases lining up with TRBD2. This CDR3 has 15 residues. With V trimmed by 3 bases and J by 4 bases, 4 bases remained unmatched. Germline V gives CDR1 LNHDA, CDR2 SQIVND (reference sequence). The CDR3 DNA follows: TGTGCCAGTAGTATGCCTAGCGGGGTGTACAATGAGCAGTTCTTC. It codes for CASSMPSGVYNEQFF. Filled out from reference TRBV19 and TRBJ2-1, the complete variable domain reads DGGITQSPKYLFRKEGQNVTLSCEQNLNHDAMYWYRQDPGQGLRLIYYSQIVNDFQKGDIAEGYSVSREKKESFPLTVTSAQKNPTAFYLCASSMPSGVYNEQFFGPGTRLTVL.

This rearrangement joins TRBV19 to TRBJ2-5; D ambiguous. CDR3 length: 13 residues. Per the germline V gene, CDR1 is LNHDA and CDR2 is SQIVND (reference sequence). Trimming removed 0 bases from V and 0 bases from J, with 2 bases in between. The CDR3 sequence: CASSIDHQETQYF. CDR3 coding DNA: TGTGCCAGTAGTATAGACCACCAAGAGACCCAGTACTTC.

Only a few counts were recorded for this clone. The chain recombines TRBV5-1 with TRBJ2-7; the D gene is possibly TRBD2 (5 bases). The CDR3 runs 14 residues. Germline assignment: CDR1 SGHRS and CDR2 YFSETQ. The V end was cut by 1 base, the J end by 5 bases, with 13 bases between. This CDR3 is CASSLLGSPHEQYF. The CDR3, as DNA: TGCGCCAGCAGCTTGTTGGGGAGCCCCCACGAGCAGTACTTC. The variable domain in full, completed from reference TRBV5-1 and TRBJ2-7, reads KAGVTQTPRYLIKTRGQQVTLSCSPISGHRSVSWYQQTPGQGLQFLFEYFSETQRNKGNFPGRFSGRQFSNSRSEMNVSTLELGDSALYLCASSLLGSPHEQYFGPGTRLTVT.

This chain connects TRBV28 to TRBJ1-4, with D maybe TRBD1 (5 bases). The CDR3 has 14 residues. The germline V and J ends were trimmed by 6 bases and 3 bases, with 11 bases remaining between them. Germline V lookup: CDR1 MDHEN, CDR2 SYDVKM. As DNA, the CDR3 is TGTGCCAGCAGCAGCGGGGCCCCTAATGAAAAACTGTTTTTT. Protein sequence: CASSSGAPNEKLFF.

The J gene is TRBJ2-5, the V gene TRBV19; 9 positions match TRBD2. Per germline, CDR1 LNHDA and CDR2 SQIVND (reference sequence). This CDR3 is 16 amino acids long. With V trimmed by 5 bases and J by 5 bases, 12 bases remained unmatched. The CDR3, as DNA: TGTGCCAGTAGTCCCCGGGGAGCGGGGGGCCGGGAGACCCAGTACTTC. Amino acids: CASSPRGAGGRETQYF.

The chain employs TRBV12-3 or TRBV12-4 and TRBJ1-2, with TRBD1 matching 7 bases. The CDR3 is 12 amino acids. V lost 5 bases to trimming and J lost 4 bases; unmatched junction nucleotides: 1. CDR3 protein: CASSDRVYGYTF. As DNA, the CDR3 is TGTGCCAGCAGTGACAGGGTCTATGGCTACACCTTC.

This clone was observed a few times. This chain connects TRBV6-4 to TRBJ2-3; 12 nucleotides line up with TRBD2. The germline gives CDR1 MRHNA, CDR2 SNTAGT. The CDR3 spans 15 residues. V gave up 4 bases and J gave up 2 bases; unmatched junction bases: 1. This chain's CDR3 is CASSASGGATDTQYF. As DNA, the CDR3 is TGTGCCAGCAGTGCTAGCGGGGGGGCCACAGATACGCAGTATTTT.

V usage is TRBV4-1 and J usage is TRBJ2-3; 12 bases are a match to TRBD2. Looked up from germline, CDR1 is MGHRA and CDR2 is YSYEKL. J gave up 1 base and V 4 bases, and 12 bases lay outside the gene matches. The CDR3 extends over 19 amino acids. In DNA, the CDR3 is TGCGCCAGCAGCCCCGAGCCGGCTAGCGGGGGGGCCGGCACAGATACGCAGTATTTT. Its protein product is CASSPEPASGGAGTDTQYF.

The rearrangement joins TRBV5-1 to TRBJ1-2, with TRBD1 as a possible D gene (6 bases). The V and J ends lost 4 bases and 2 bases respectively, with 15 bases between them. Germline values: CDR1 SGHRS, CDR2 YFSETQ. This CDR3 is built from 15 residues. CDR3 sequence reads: CASSRQGQENYGYTF. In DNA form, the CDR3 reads TGCGCCAGCAGCCGGCAGGGGCAGGAGAACTATGGCTACACCTTC.

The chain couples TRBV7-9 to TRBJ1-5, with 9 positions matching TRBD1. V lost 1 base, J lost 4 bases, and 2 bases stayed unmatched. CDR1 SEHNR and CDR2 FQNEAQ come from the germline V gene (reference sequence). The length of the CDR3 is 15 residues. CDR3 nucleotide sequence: TGTGCCAGCAGCTTAGGACAGGGGGAAAATCAGCCCCAGCATTTT. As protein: CASSLGQGENQPQHF.

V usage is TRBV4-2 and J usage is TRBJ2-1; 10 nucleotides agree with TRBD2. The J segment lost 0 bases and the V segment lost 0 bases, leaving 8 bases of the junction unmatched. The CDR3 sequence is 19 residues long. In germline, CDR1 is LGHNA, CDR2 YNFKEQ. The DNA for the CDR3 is TGTGCCAGCAGCCAAGATGGATGGACTAGCGGAAGCTCCTACAATGAGCAGTTCTTC. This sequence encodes CASSQDGWTSGSSYNEQFF.

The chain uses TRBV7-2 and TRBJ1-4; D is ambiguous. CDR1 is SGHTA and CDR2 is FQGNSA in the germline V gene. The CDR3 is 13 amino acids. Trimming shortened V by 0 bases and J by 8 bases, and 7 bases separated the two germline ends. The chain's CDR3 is CASSLAVGEKLFF. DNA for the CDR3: TGTGCCAGCAGCTTAGCCGTGGGGGAAAAACTGTTTTTT.

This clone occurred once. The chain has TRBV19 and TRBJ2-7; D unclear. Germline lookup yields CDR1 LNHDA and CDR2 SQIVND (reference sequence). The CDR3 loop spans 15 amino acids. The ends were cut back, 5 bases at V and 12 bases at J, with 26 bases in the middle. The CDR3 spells CASSVQDRRATLLYF. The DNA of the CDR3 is TGTGCCAGTAGTGTACAAGACCGTCGGGCCACTCTACTGTACTTC. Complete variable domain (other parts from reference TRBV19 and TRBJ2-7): DGGITQSPKYLFRKEGQNVTLSCEQNLNHDAMYWYRQDPGQGLRLIYYSQIVNDFQKGDIAEGYSVSREKKESFPLTVTSAQKNPTAFYLCASSVQDRRATLLYFGPGTRLTVT.

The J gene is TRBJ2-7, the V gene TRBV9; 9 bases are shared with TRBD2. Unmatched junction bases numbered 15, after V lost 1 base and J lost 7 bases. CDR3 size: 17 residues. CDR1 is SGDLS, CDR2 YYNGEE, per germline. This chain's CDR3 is CASSVKVWRGGLGEQYF. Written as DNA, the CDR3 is TGTGCCAGCAGCGTAAAAGTGTGGCGGGGGGGCCTAGGAGAGCAGTACTTC.

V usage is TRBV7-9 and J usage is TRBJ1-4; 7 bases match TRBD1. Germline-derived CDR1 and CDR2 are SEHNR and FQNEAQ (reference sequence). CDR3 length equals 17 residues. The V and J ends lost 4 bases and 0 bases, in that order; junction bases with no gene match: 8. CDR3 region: CASSSRQGGATNEKLFF. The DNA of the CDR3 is TGTGCCAGCAGCTCCCGACAGGGAGGCGCAACTAATGAAAAACTGTTTTTT. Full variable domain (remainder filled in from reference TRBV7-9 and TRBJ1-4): DTGVSQNPRHKITKRGQNVTFRCDPISEHNRLYWYRQTLGQGPEFLTYFQNEAQLEKSRLLSDRFSAERPKGSFSTLEIQRTEQGDSAMYLCASSSRQGGATNEKLFFGSGTQLSVL.

The CDR3 DNA sequence: TGTGCCAGTAGTGCCTCGGACCTTCTTACGAATGGCTACACCTTC. Residues: CASSASDLLTNGYTF. This chain connects TRBV19 to TRBJ1-2; D gene unclear. Trimming took 5 bases from V and 6 from J, leaving 19 bases between them. The CDR3 length is 15 residues. Germline V gene data show CDR1 as LNHDA and CDR2 as SQIVND (reference sequence).

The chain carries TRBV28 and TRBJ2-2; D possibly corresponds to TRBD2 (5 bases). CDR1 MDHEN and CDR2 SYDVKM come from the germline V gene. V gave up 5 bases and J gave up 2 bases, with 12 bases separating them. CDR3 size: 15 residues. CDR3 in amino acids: CASSIGRVNTGELFF. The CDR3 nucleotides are TGTGCCAGCAGTATTGGGCGGGTTAACACCGGGGAGCTGTTTTTT.

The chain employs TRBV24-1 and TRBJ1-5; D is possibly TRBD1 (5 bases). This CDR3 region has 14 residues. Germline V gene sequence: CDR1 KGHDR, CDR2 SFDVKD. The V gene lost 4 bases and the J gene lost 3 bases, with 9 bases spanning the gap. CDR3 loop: CATSEGTFNQPQHF. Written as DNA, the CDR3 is TGTGCCACCAGTGAGGGGACCTTCAATCAGCCCCAGCATTTT.

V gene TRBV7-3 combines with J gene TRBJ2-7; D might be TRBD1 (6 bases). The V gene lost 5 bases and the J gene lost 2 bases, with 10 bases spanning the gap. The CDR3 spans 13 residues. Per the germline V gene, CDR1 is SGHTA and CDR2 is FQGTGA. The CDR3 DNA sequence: TGTGCCAGCAGCCGTTCAGGGGCCTACGAGCAGTACTTC. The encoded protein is CASSRSGAYEQYF. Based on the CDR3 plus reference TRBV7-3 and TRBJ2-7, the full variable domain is GAGVSQTPSNKVTEKGKYVELRCDPISGHTALYWYRQSLGQGPEFLIYFQGTGAADDSGLPNDRFFAVRPEGSVSTLKIQRTERGDSAVYLCASSRSGAYEQYFGPGTRLTVT.

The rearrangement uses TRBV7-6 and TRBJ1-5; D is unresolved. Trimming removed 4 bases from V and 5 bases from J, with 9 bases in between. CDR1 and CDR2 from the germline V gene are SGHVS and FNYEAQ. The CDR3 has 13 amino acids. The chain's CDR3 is CASSSSIYQPQHF. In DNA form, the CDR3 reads TGTGCCAGCAGCTCTTCCATTTATCAGCCCCAGCATTTT.